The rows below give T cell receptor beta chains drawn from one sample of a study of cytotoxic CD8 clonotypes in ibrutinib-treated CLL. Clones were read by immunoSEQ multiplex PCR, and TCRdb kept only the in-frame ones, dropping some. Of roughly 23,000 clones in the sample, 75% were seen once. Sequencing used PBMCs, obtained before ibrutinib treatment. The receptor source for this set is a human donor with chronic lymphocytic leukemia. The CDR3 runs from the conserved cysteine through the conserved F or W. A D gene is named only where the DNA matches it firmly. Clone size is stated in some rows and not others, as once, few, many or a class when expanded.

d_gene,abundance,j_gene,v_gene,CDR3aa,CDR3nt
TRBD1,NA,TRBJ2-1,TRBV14,CASSQRRGPPYNEQFF,TGTGCCAGCAGCCAACGAAGGGGGCCCCCCTACAATGAGCAGTTCTTC
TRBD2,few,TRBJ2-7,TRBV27,CASSSPGGNEQYF,TGTGCCAGCAGTTCCCCGGGAGGGAACGAGCAGTACTTC
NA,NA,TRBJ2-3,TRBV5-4,CASSYRPGTLNGGTDTQYF,TGTGCCAGCAGCTATAGACCCGGGACACTTAACGGGGGCACAGATACGCAGTATTTT
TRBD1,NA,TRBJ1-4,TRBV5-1,CASSLITGTGDEKLFF,TGCGCCAGCAGTCTTATTACCGGGACAGGGGATGAAAAACTGTTTTTT
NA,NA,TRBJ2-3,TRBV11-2,CASSLERPYPTDTQYF,TGTGCCAGCAGCTTAGAGCGGCCCTACCCCACAGATACGCAGTATTTT
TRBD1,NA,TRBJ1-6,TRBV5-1,CASSRLGQDNSPLHF,TGCGCCAGCAGCCGGCTGGGACAGGATAATTCACCCCTCCACTTT
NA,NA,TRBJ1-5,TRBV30,CAWGQLGNQPQHF,TGTGCCTGGGGCCAGTTGGGCAATCAGCCCCAGCATTTT
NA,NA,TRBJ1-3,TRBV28,CASVLSGSGNTIYF,TGTGCCAGTGTTTTAAGTGGCTCTGGAAACACCATATATTTT
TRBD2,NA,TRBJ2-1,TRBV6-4,CASSSGLAGSEQFF,TGTGCCAGCAGCTCCGGGTTAGCGGGGAGCGAGCAGTTCTTC
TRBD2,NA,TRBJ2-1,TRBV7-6,CASSVGTSGANNEQFF,TGTGCCAGCAGCGTAGGGACTAGCGGGGCTAACAATGAGCAGTTCTTC
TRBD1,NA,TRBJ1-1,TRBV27,CASNKQGAGTEAFF,TGTGCCAGCAACAAACAGGGGGCTGGGACTGAAGCTTTCTTT
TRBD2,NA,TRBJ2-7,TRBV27,CASIKEAGVGAYEQYF,TGTGCCAGCATAAAGGAAGCGGGAGTTGGAGCCTACGAGCAGTACTTC
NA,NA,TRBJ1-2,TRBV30,CAWSSRGLYGYTF,TGTGCCTGGAGTTCCCGAGGGCTCTATGGCTACACCTTC
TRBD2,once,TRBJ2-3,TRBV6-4,CASSLGEGDTQYF,TGTGCCAGCAGCCTGGGGGAGGGTGATACGCAGTATTTT
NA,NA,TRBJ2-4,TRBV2,CASSPGRGAKNIQYF,TGTGCCAGCAGTCCAGGGAGGGGGGCCAAAAACATTCAGTACTTC
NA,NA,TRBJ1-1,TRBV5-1,CASSPSQTNTEAFF,TGCGCCAGCAGCCCGTCGCAGACTAACACTGAAGCTTTCTTT